Listed below are T cell receptor beta chains from one sample, sequenced in a study of T cells after yellow fever vaccination. TCRdb fed the 5' RACE reads into MiXCR, producing one record per CDR3 protein. This table has approximately 580,000 distinct CDR3 sequences, roughly a sixth appearing once. Here the sequenced sample was PBMCs, taken around 5 days after the first yellow fever vaccination. These receptors came from a man between 18 and 35 years old who received the YFV17D yellow fever vaccine. Both conserved end residues are part of each CDR3. The order of the fields is J gene, D gene, clone size, CDR3 length, V gene, CDR3 protein, CDR3 DNA. A D gene is named only where the DNA matches it firmly. Expanded clones get a size class; other rows say once, few or many, or leave the size out.

J: TRBJ2-3; D: TRBD1; size: .; length: 17; V: TRBV4-1; CDR3: CASSQELQGMGPDTQYF; DNA: TGCGCCAGCAGCCAAGAGTTACAGGGGATGGGCCCAGATACGCAGTATTTT
J: TRBJ1-2; D: .; size: .; length: 15; V: TRBV6-5; CDR3: CASSSTWGQGNGYTF; DNA: TGTGCCAGCAGTTCTACTTGGGGTCAGGGGAACGGCTACACCTTC
J: TRBJ2-5; D: .; size: many; length: 14; V: TRBV27; CDR3: CASSLSWGDQTQYF; DNA: TGTGCCAGCAGTTTATCGTGGGGGGATCAGACCCAGTACTTC
J: TRBJ1-5; D: .; size: .; length: 13; V: TRBV29-1; CDR3: CSVGGTSGQPQHF; DNA: TGCAGCGTTGGAGGGACCTCGGGACAGCCCCAGCATTTT
J: TRBJ1-6; D: .; size: .; length: 15; V: TRBV7-2; CDR3: CASSLTATYNSPLHF; DNA: TGTGCCAGCAGCTTAACGGCTACCTATAATTCACCCCTCCACTTT
J: TRBJ2-1; D: .; size: .; length: 15; V: TRBV7-3; CDR3: CASSALGALGDEQFF; DNA: TGTGCCAGCAGCGCTCTTGGGGCATTGGGTGATGAGCAGTTCTTC
J: TRBJ2-3; D: .; size: few; length: 15; V: TRBV5-1; CDR3: CASSGGGGSGDTQYF; DNA: TGCGCCAGCAGCGGCGGTGGGGGGTCAGGAGATACGCAGTATTTT
J: TRBJ2-5; D: TRBD2; size: .; length: 17; V: TRBV4-2; CDR3: CASSQDGTSGGRETQYF; DNA: TGTGCCAGCAGCCAAGATGGCACTAGCGGGGGGAGAGAGACCCAGTACTTC
J: TRBJ2-7; D: TRBD2; size: .; length: 15; V: TRBV11-3; CDR3: CASSLTSALSYEQYF; DNA: TGTGCCAGCAGCCTCACTAGCGCACTTTCCTACGAGCAGTACTTC
J: TRBJ1-2; D: .; size: few; length: 15; V: TRBV20-1; CDR3: CSGLPRGFVNYGYTF; DNA: TGCAGTGGACTCCCTCGGGGGTTTGTTAACTATGGCTACACCTTC
J: TRBJ1-1; D: .; size: few; length: 13; V: TRBV29-1; CDR3: CSVAWGRRTEAFF; DNA: TGCAGCGTTGCTTGGGGGCGAAGGACTGAAGCTTTCTTT
J: TRBJ2-6; D: TRBD1; size: .; length: 19; V: TRBV6-1; CDR3: CASSPFSGTGYSGANVLTF; DNA: TGTGCCAGCAGCCCGTTTTCCGGGACAGGGTACTCTGGGGCCAACGTCCTGACTTTC
J: TRBJ2-5; D: .; size: .; length: 15; V: TRBV5-1; CDR3: CASSLGQDLGETQYF; DNA: TGCGCCAGCAGCTTGGGACAGGACTTAGGGGAGACCCAGTACTTC
J: TRBJ1-1; D: .; size: few; length: 16; V: TRBV20-1; CDR3: CSARGTVGKADTEAFF; DNA: TGCAGTGCTAGAGGGACAGTCGGCAAGGCAGACACTGAAGCTTTCTTT
J: TRBJ2-4; D: TRBD1; size: few; length: 16; V: TRBV2; CDR3: CASRPGPRDRKNIQYF; DNA: TGTGCCAGCAGACCGGGGCCGAGGGACAGAAAAAACATTCAGTACTTC
J: TRBJ2-1; D: TRBD2; size: .; length: 16; V: TRBV5-4; CDR3: CASSLALAGGQNEQFF; DNA: TGTGCCAGCAGCTTGGCGTTGGCGGGGGGGCAGAATGAGCAGTTCTTC
J: TRBJ2-1; D: .; size: .; length: 14; V: TRBV5-1; CDR3: CASSLGRGNNEQFF; DNA: TGCGCCAGCAGCTTGGGTAGGGGGAACAATGAGCAGTTCTTC
J: TRBJ2-5; D: TRBD2; size: few; length: 16; V: TRBV4-2; CDR3: CASSQSQAGGAETQYF; DNA: TGTGCCAGCAGCCAATCCCAAGCGGGGGGGGCCGAGACCCAGTACTTC
J: TRBJ1-4; D: .; size: few; length: 13; V: TRBV6-6; CDR3: CASGRATNEKLFF; DNA: TGTGCCAGCGGTAGGGCAACTAATGAAAAACTGTTTTTT
J: TRBJ2-7; D: TRBD1; size: many; length: 14; V: TRBV7-2; CDR3: CASSLGTGTYEQYF; DNA: TGCGCCAGCAGCCTCGGGACAGGGACCTACGAGCAGTACTTC
J: TRBJ2-7; D: .; size: few; length: 15; V: TRBV27; CDR3: CASSPGTGTLGEQYF; DNA: TGTGCCAGCAGTCCCGGGACGGGAACTCTAGGCGAGCAGTACTTC
J: TRBJ2-4; D: .; size: few; length: 14; V: TRBV18; CDR3: CASSRNPGKNIQYF; DNA: TGTGCCAGCTCACGAAACCCAGGAAAAAACATTCAGTACTTC
J: TRBJ1-1; D: .; size: .; length: 14; V: TRBV21-1; CDR3: CASSPQKADTEAFF; DNA: TGTGCCAGCAGCCCCCAAAAGGCAGACACTGAAGCTTTCTTT
J: TRBJ2-7; D: .; size: .; length: 14; V: TRBV7-2; CDR3: CASSFFDGAYEQYF; DNA: TGTGCCAGCAGCTTTTTTGACGGTGCCTACGAGCAGTACTTC
J: TRBJ2-1; D: TRBD2; size: .; length: 16; V: TRBV25-1; CDR3: CASSGQGGGKYNEQFF; DNA: TGTGCCAGCAGTGGCCAGGGCGGGGGGAAGTACAATGAGCAGTTCTTC
J: TRBJ2-3; D: .; size: many; length: 14; V: TRBV29-1; CDR3: CGGRRGVGTDTQYF; DNA: TGCGGCGGCCGCAGGGGCGTTGGAACAGATACGCAGTATTTT
J: TRBJ2-1; D: TRBD2; size: .; length: 17; V: TRBV12-5; CDR3: CASGLVGLAGPYNEQFF; DNA: TGTGCTAGTGGTTTGGTGGGGCTAGCGGGACCCTACAATGAGCAGTTCTTC
J: TRBJ2-7; D: .; size: .; length: 14; V: TRBV27; CDR3: CASSLRLGTYEQYF; DNA: TGTGCCAGCAGTCTGCGACTGGGGACCTACGAGCAGTACTTC
J: TRBJ1-2; D: .; size: .; length: 12; V: TRBV20-1; CDR3: CSESSIDYGYTF; DNA: TGCAGTGAAAGCTCGATAGACTATGGCTACACCTTC
J: TRBJ1-5; D: .; size: few; length: 18; V: TRBV7-8; CDR3: CASSLATSGGYSNQPQHF; DNA: TGTGCCAGCAGCTTAGCAACAAGCGGGGGGTATAGCAATCAGCCCCAGCATTTT
J: TRBJ2-5; D: .; size: .; length: 15; V: TRBV19; CDR3: CASSIGGRPRETQYF; DNA: TGTGCCAGTAGTATTGGGGGGCGCCCCCGGGAGACCCAGTACTTC
J: TRBJ2-7; D: .; size: few; length: 12; V: TRBV20-1; CDR3: CSAERQYGEQYF; DNA: TGCAGTGCTGAACGACAGTACGGCGAGCAGTACTTC
J: TRBJ2-2; D: TRBD2; size: .; length: 18; V: TRBV6-2/TRBV6-3; CDR3: CASSNPPTGGAGTGELFF; DNA: TGTGCCAGCAGTAACCCCCCTACCGGGGGGGCTGGCACCGGGGAGCTGTTTTTT
J: TRBJ2-2; D: .; size: .; length: 15; V: TRBV7-2; CDR3: CASNQGSPNTGELFF; DNA: TGTGCCAGCAACCAGGGGAGTCCCAACACCGGGGAGCTGTTTTTT
J: TRBJ2-3; D: TRBD2; size: few; length: 16; V: TRBV12-3/TRBV12-4; CDR3: CASSLGLAGGSDTQYF; DNA: TGTGCCAGCAGTTTGGGACTAGCGGGGGGTTCAGATACGCAGTATTTT
J: TRBJ1-5; D: .; size: .; length: 14; V: TRBV6-1; CDR3: CATQGGVSNQPQHF; DNA: TGTGCCACCCAGGGCGGGGTCTCCAATCAGCCCCAGCATTTT
J: TRBJ2-7; D: .; size: few; length: 15; V: TRBV4-2; CDR3: CASSPLGGEDYEQYF; DNA: TGTGCCAGCAGCCCTCTAGGGGGGGAAGACTACGAGCAGTACTTC
J: TRBJ1-5; D: .; size: .; length: 13; V: TRBV7-2; CDR3: CASSILNNQPQHF; DNA: TGTGCCAGCAGCATTTTGAATAATCAGCCCCAGCATTTT
J: TRBJ1-2; D: TRBD1; size: few; length: 15; V: TRBV4-3; CDR3: CASSQAGQGAYGYTF; DNA: TGCGCCAGCAGCCAAGCGGGACAGGGGGCGTATGGCTACACCTTC
J: TRBJ1-1; D: .; size: few; length: 12; V: TRBV6-2/TRBV6-3; CDR3: CASSSVGPEAFF; DNA: TGTGCCAGCAGTTCGGTGGGTCCTGAAGCTTTCTTT
J: TRBJ1-1; D: .; size: many; length: 16; V: TRBV19; CDR3: CASLNFAGLGNTEAFF; DNA: TGTGCCAGTCTAAACTTTGCAGGGTTGGGGAACACTGAAGCTTTCTTT
J: TRBJ1-1; D: TRBD1; size: once; length: 13; V: TRBV2; CDR3: CASTGGIGTEAFF; DNA: TGTGCCAGCACAGGGGGGATCGGGACTGAAGCTTTCTTT
J: TRBJ1-2; D: TRBD1; size: .; length: 15; V: TRBV3-1; CDR3: CASSQDTGAGYGYTF; DNA: TGTGCCAGCAGCCAAGATACAGGGGCTGGCTATGGCTACACCTTC
J: TRBJ1-5; D: TRBD1; size: many; length: 15; V: TRBV12-3/TRBV12-4; CDR3: CASSLVGTGNQPQHF; DNA: TGTGCCAGCAGTTTAGTGGGGACAGGGAATCAGCCCCAGCATTTT
J: TRBJ1-1; D: .; size: many; length: 14; V: TRBV20-1; CDR3: CSARDGQLNTEAFF; DNA: TGCAGTGCTAGAGACGGACAGCTGAACACTGAAGCTTTCTTT
J: TRBJ2-3; D: TRBD1; size: few; length: 13; V: TRBV7-2; CDR3: CASSRAAGGGQYF; DNA: TGTGCCAGCAGCCGCGCCGCAGGGGGTGGGCAGTATTTT